Only a few counts were recorded for the clone carrying this TCR beta chain. The PCR contained 60 Vbeta and 13 Jbeta primers. The repertoire was sequenced with immunoSEQ multiplex PCR; TCRdb's copy has only in-frame clones and lacks some. The table lists approximately 83,000 clones, 70% to 90% of them singletons. The data derive from a study of cytomegalovirus exposure and HLA in healthy donors. V shed 4 bases and J shed 2 bases, with 13 bases lying between them. This CDR3 is 16 amino acids long. Germline lookup yields CDR1 SGHKS and CDR2 YYEKEE (reference sequence). Sequenced input: PBMCs. The TCR sequence derives from a young man in good health and CMV-seronegative. The chain joins TRBV5-5 to TRBJ2-6, with D perhaps TRBD1 (5 bases). CDR3 in amino acids: CASSPGFGAGANVLTF. CDR3 DNA: TGTGCCAGCAGCCCAGGGTTTGGGGCTGGGGCCAACGTCCTGACTTTC.